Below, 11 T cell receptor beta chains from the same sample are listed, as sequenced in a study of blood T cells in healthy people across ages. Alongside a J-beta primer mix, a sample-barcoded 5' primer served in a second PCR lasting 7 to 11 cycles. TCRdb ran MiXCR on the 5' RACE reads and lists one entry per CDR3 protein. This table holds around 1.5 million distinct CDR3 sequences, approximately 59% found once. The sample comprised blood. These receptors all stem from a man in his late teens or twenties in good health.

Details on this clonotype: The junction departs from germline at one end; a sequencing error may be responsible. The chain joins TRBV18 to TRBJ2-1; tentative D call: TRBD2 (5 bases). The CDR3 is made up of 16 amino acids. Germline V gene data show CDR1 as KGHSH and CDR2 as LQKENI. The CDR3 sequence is CASSPPERVVGNGQFF. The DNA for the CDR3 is TGTGCCAGCTCACCACCGGAGAGGGTGGTGGGCAATGGGCAGTTCTTC.

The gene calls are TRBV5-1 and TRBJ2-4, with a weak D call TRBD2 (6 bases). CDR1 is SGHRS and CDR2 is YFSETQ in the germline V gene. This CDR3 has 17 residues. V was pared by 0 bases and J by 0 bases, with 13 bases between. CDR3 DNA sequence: TGCGCCAGCAGCTTGGTGGAGGGGACTTTAGCCAAAAACATTCAGTACTTC. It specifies CASSLVEGTLAKNIQYF.

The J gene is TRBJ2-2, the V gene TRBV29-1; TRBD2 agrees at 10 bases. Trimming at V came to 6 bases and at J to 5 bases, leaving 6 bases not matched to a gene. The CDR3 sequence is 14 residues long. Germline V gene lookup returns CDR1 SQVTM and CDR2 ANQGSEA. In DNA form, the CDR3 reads TGCAGCGTGTCTAGCGGGAGTAGAACCGGGGAGCTGTTTTTT. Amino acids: CSVSSGSRTGELFF.

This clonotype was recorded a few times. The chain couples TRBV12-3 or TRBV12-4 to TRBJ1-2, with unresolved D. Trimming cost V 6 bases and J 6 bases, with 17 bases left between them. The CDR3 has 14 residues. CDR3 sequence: CASSSSRSRNGYTF. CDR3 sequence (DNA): TGTGCCAGCAGCTCGTCCCGTAGCCGCAATGGCTACACCTTC.

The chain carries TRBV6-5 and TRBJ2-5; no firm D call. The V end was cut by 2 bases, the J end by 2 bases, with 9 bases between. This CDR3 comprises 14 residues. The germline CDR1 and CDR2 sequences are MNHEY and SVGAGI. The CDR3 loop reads CASSYAYIQETQYF. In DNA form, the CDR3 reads TGTGCCAGCAGTTACGCTTACATACAAGAGACCCAGTACTTC.

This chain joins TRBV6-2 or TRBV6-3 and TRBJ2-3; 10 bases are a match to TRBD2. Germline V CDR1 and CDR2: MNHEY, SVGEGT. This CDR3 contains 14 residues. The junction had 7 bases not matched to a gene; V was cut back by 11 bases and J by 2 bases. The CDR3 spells CACLAGDYTDTQYF. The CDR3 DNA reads TGTGCCTGCCTAGCGGGAGATTACACAGATACGCAGTATTTT.

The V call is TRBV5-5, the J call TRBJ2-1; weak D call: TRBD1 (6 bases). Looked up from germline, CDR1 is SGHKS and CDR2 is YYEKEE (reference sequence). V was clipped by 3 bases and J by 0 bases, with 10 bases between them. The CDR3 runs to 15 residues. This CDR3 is CASSSVRGSYNEQFF. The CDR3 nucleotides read TGTGCCAGCAGCTCTGTCAGGGGCTCCTACAATGAGCAGTTCTTC.

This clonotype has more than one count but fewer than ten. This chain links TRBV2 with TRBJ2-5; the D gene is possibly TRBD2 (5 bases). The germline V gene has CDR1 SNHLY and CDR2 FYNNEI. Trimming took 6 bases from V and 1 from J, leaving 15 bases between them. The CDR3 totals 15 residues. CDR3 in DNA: TGTGCCAGCAGCGGAGGAGTTGGGATCCAAGAGACCCAGTACTTC. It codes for CASSGGVGIQETQYF. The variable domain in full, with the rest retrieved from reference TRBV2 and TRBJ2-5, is EPEVTQTPSHQVTQMGQEVILRCVPISNHLYFYWYRQILGQKVEFLVSFYNNEISEKSEIFDDQFSVERPDGSNFTLKIRSTKLEDSAMYFCASSGGVGIQETQYFGPGTRLLVL.

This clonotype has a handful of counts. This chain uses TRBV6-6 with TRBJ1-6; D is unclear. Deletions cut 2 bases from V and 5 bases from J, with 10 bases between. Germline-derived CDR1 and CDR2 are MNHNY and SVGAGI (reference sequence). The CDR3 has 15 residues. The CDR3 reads CASSYQALNNSPLHF. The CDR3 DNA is TGTGCCAGCAGTTACCAGGCGCTTAATAATTCACCCCTCCACTTT.

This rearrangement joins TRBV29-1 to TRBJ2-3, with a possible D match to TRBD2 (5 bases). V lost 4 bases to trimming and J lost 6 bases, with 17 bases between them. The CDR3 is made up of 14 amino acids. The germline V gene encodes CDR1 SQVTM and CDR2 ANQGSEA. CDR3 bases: TGCAGCGTTGCCGTTCTCCGTAGCGACGATACGCAGTATTTT. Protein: CSVAVLRSDDTQYF.

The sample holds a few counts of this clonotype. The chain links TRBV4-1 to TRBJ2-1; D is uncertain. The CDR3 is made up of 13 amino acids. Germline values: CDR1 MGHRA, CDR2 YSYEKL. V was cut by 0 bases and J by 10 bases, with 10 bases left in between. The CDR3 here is CASSQDPPNEQFF. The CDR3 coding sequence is TGCGCCAGCAGCCAAGATCCCCCTAACGAGCAGTTCTTC.